This T cell receptor (beta chain) was profiled in a study of blood T cell repertoires in COVID-19. Whole-study context: Material from acute and convalescent COVID-19 was sourced from the United States, Italy and Spain. Nucleic acid was either cDNA or gDNA, and it came from T cells, B-cell-depleted T cells, or PBMCs.

This CDR3 contains 17 residues. V lost 0 bases, J lost 1 base, and 7 bases stayed unmatched. Germline CDR1 is SGHRS and CDR2 is YFSETQ. The authors' processing: For nucleated cells, counts were estimated from reference gene primer amplification. Repertoires were generated with immunoSEQ multiplex PCR, while TCRdb's copy carries only in-frame clones and drops some. V and J calls and clone size are those listed in that table; D and trimming were worked out from the DNA. This table has 75,000 to 100,000 clones, 75% to 90% appearing once. The chain couples TRBV5-1 to TRBJ2-5; TRBD2 agrees at 9 bases. The source of this sequence is a woman older than 75 with acute or convalescent COVID-19. The material sequenced was peripheral blood. This CDR3 is CASSLAFLAGTQETQYF. DNA for the CDR3: TGCGCCAGCAGCTTGGCGTTTCTAGCGGGGACCCAAGAGACCCAGTACTTC.